Following are 22 T cell receptor beta chains from one sample sequenced in a study of cytomegalovirus exposure and HLA in healthy donors. Clones were sequenced by immunoSEQ multiplex PCR, and TCRdb holds only the in-frame ones, with some missing. The sample has about 84,000 clones; roughly 93% are singletons. Sequenced input: PBMCs. These receptors were taken from a man aged 25 to 40 in good health and CMV-seronegative.

The chain uses TRBV28 and TRBJ1-4, with a possible D match to TRBD1 (6 bases). Germline assignment: CDR1 MDHEN and CDR2 SYDVKM. Between the trimmed V and J ends, which lost 6 bases and 2 bases, there was a span of 13 bases. The CDR3 extends over 15 amino acids. CDR3 coding DNA: TGTGCCAGCAGATTACAGGGACTGACTAATGAAAAACTGTTTTTT. This sequence encodes CASRLQGLTNEKLFF.

V is TRBV6-1 and J is TRBJ1-6; possible D gene TRBD1, 6 bases. Germline values: CDR1 MNHNS, CDR2 SASEGT. The CDR3 runs 18 residues. Trimming removed 4 bases from V and 9 bases from J, with 25 bases in between. CDR3 loop: CASSVGTPTVGNTSPLHF. The CDR3 DNA follows: TGTGCCAGCAGTGTCGGGACACCAACCGTGGGGAATACTTCACCCCTCCACTTT.

This clone appeared a few times. The chain couples TRBV15 to TRBJ2-7; the match to TRBD2 covers 8 bases. Germline CDR1 is LNHNV and CDR2 is YYDKDF (reference sequence). Trimming removed 4 bases from V and 6 bases from J; junction bases left unmatched: 2. This CDR3 spans 12 amino acids. The CDR3 nucleotides read TGTGCCACCAGCAAGACTAGCGTCGAGCAGTACTTC. Translation gives CATSKTSVEQYF.

The chain carries TRBV19 and TRBJ1-3; D remains unclear. This CDR3 region has 17 residues. The V and J ends lost 5 bases and 0 bases respectively, with 17 bases between them. Germline CDR1 is LNHDA and CDR2 is SQIVND (reference sequence). CDR3 coding DNA: TGTGCCAGTAGTTTCGGACTGCCGAAAAGCTCTGGAAACACCATATATTTT. This encodes CASSFGLPKSSGNTIYF.

The genes are TRBV28 and TRBJ1-6; unclear D gene. Deletions cut 2 bases from V and 0 bases from J, with 5 bases between. The germline CDR1 and CDR2 sequences are MDHEN and SYDVKM. The CDR3 is 15 amino acids. The CDR3 bases are TGTGCCAGCAGTTTAGGAGGCTCCTATAATTCACCCCTCCACTTT. Its protein is CASSLGGSYNSPLHF.

The chain links TRBV9 to TRBJ2-3, with a tentative D call TRBD2 (6 bases). Germline V CDR1 and CDR2: SGDLS, YYNGEE. The CDR3 is made up of 14 amino acids. V lost 4 bases and J lost 0, with 9 bases in between. CDR3 sequence reads: CASSLSGSTDTQYF. The CDR3 DNA follows: TGTGCCAGCAGCCTTAGCGGAAGCACAGATACGCAGTATTTT.

The J gene is TRBJ2-3, the V gene TRBV2; 7 nucleotides line up with TRBD2. V was clipped by 4 bases and J by 3 bases; unmatched bases: 1. CDR3 size: 13 residues. Germline assignment: CDR1 SNHLY and CDR2 FYNNEI. CDR3 nucleotide sequence: TGTGCCAGCAGTGGGGGAGGGACAGATACGCAGTATTTT. Translation: CASSGGGTDTQYF.

The genes are TRBV2 and TRBJ1-6; 7 nucleotides line up with TRBD1. The CDR3 extends over 14 amino acids. V shed 8 bases and J 6 bases; nucleotides not matched to a gene: 7. The germline V gene has CDR1 SNHLY and CDR2 FYNNEI. The chain's CDR3 is CASHSQGSNSPLHF. In DNA, the CDR3 is TGTGCCAGCCATTCACAGGGGAGTAATTCACCCCTCCACTTT.

The chain carries TRBV28 and TRBJ2-7; 11 bases map to TRBD2. Looked up from germline, CDR1 is MDHEN and CDR2 is SYDVKM. Trimming at V came to 6 bases and at J to 5 bases, leaving 21 bases not matched to a gene. CDR3 length: 19 amino acids. The chain's CDR3 is CASSLHPGLAETRWDEQYF. Here the CDR3 DNA reads TGTGCCAGCAGCCTGCACCCGGGACTAGCGGAGACAAGGTGGGACGAGCAGTACTTC.

The J gene is TRBJ1-1, the V gene TRBV12-5; D is unclear. CDR1 is LGHNT, CDR2 FRNRAP, per germline. The ends were cut back, 0 bases at V and 4 bases at J, with 9 bases in the middle. There are 14 residues in the CDR3. The CDR3, as DNA: TGTGCTAGTGGTTTGGTAGCTAGTAGCACTGAAGCTTTCTTT. It is translated as CASGLVASSTEAFF.

The genes are TRBV6-4 and TRBJ2-2; D unclear. Germline values: CDR1 MRHNA, CDR2 SNTAGT. The CDR3 is made up of 14 amino acids. The V end lost 3 bases, the J end lost 6 bases, and 11 bases lay between the germline ends. CDR3 region: CASSEISGSGELFF. CDR3 sequence (DNA): TGTGCCAGCAGTGAGATTTCGGGTTCCGGGGAGCTGTTTTTT.

The gene calls are TRBV6-5 and TRBJ1-3; a weak D match, TRBD1 (5 bases). Germline CDR1 reads MNHEY; CDR2 reads SVGAGI. V dropped 0 bases and J dropped 3 bases, with 12 bases sitting between them. This CDR3 spans 16 amino acids. This CDR3 reads CASSYSNQGGGNTIYF. CDR3 in DNA: TGTGCCAGCAGTTACTCAAACCAGGGAGGTGGAAACACCATATATTTT.

This chain joins TRBV10-1 and TRBJ2-1; the D gene is possibly TRBD2 (5 bases). The CDR3 covers 12 residues. V lost 8 bases to trimming and J lost 5 bases, with 10 bases between them. Germline V gene lookup returns CDR1 WNHNN and CDR2 SYGVQD (reference sequence). The CDR3 sequence: CASLSDDNEQFF. The CDR3 bases are TGCGCCAGCCTTAGCGATGACAATGAGCAGTTCTTC.

The rearrangement joins TRBV6-5 to TRBJ2-7, with 7 bases identical to TRBD1. The CDR3 runs 13 residues. Germline CDR1 MNHEY, CDR2 SVGAGI. V shed 7 bases and J 7 bases; nucleotides not matched to a gene: 10. The CDR3: CASTNRGSGEQYF. The CDR3 DNA is TGTGCCAGCACAAACAGGGGTAGTGGGGAGCAGTACTTC.

J is TRBJ2-7 and V is TRBV15; 14 nucleotides match TRBD2. This CDR3 spans 15 amino acids. In germline, CDR1 is LNHNV, CDR2 YYDKDF (reference sequence). V lost 3 bases to trimming and J lost 4 bases; unmatched junction nucleotides: 2. The CDR3 loop reads CATSRGLAGEYEQYF. DNA of the CDR3: TGTGCCACCAGCAGGGGACTAGCGGGGGAATACGAGCAGTACTTC.

The rearrangement links TRBV11-2 to TRBJ1-1; D is unclear. The CDR3 is 15 amino acids. V lost 2 bases and J lost 3, with 13 bases in between. Germline values: CDR1 SGHAT, CDR2 FQNNGV. This CDR3 reads CASSLMLGTYTEAFF. The CDR3 bases are TGTGCCAGCAGCTTAATGCTTGGCACCTACACTGAAGCTTTCTTT.

The chain employs TRBV19 and TRBJ1-6, with 7 bases lining up with TRBD1. The CDR3 sequence is 15 residues long. Germline CDR1 is LNHDA and CDR2 is SQIVND (reference sequence). The V gene end was trimmed by 4 bases and the J gene end by 4 bases; junction bases not matched to a gene: 4. The CDR3 region has the DNA TGTGCCAGTAGTACTCAGGGACAGTATAATTCACCCCTCCACTTT. Amino acids: CASSTQGQYNSPLHF. Based on the CDR3 plus reference TRBV19 and TRBJ1-6, the full variable domain is DGGITQSPKYLFRKEGQNVTLSCEQNLNHDAMYWYRQDPGQGLRLIYYSQIVNDFQKGDIAEGYSVSREKKESFPLTVTSAQKNPTAFYLCASSTQGQYNSPLHFGNGTRLTVT.

The chain carries TRBV30 and TRBJ2-7; no clear D gene. From germline, CDR1 is GTSNPN and CDR2 SVGIG (reference sequence). The CDR3 length is 13 residues. V was pared by 0 bases and J by 6 bases, with 12 bases between. The CDR3 bases are TGTGCCTGGAGTGTCCAGGTAGTGTCCGAGCAGTACTTC. It encodes CAWSVQVVSEQYF.

J is TRBJ1-2 and V is TRBV28; a weak D match, TRBD1 (5 bases). Per the germline V gene, CDR1 is MDHEN and CDR2 is SYDVKM. This CDR3 comprises 12 residues. Trimming removed 6 bases from V and 6 bases from J, with 11 bases in between. CDR3 sequence reads: CASRPGFNGYTF. The CDR3 region has the DNA TGTGCCAGCAGGCCAGGGTTCAATGGCTACACCTTC.

The chain uses TRBV29-1 and TRBJ2-3, with D possibly TRBD2 on 6 matching bases. V dropped 2 bases and J dropped 1 base, with 13 bases sitting between them. The CDR3 length is 15 residues. Germline loops: CDR1 SQVTM, CDR2 ANQGSEA. The CDR3 nucleotides read TGCAGCGTTGAAAGACGGCGGGGCCGCACAGATACGCAGTATTTT. Protein product: CSVERRRGRTDTQYF.

The chain carries TRBV28 and TRBJ1-2; D not certain. Germline lookup yields CDR1 MDHEN and CDR2 SYDVKM. The V end lost 1 base, the J end lost 1 base, and 13 bases lay between the germline ends. The CDR3 is 16 amino acids. CDR3 amino acids: CASSLLPAARNYGYTF. The CDR3 DNA follows: TGTGCCAGCAGTTTATTACCCGCGGCTCGTAACTATGGCTACACCTTC.

The CDR3 DNA follows: TGTGCCAGCAGCTTAGGGAGTAGGAGGAACACTGAAGCTTTCTTT. Encoded protein: CASSLGSRRNTEAFF. This chain joins TRBV7-8 and TRBJ1-1; D is ambiguous. V lost 1 base to trimming and J lost 1 base, with 10 bases between them. Germline V gene sequence: CDR1 SGHVS, CDR2 FQNEAQ. This CDR3 region has 15 residues. The whole variable domain, remainder taken from reference TRBV7-8 and TRBJ1-1, is GAGVSQSPRYKVAKRGQDVALRCDPISGHVSLFWYQQALGQGPEFLTYFQNEAQLDKSGLPSDRFFAERPEGSVSTLKIQRTQQEDSAVYLCASSLGSRRNTEAFFGQGTRLTVV.